The 10 T cell receptor beta chains given below trace back to one sample, sequenced in a study of T cell responses to AZD1222 COVID-19 vaccine. Sequenced by immunoSEQ multiplex PCR; TCRdb stores in-frame clones only, minus some. In the table there are 150,000 to 200,000 clones, roughly nine tenths of which are singletons. Sequencing was performed on peripheral blood, taken on day 0 of AZD1222 vaccination. The receptors derive from an adult in good health.

The rearrangement links TRBV4-2 to TRBJ2-7; no definite D call. The CDR3 has 12 residues. V gave up 2 bases and J gave up 7 bases, with 9 bases separating them. Germline-derived CDR1 and CDR2 are LGHNA and YNFKEQ. The CDR3 DNA follows: TGTGCCAGCAGCCAATCTACAGATGAGCAGTACTTC. It specifies CASSQSTDEQYF.

This clone was recorded once. The rearrangement uses TRBV5-8 and TRBJ1-5, with 7 bases identical to TRBD1. CDR1 SGHTS and CDR2 YDEGEE come from the germline V gene. Trimming cost V 4 bases and J 5 bases; bases outside gene matches: 9. CDR3 length equals 15 residues. In nucleotides, the CDR3 is TGTGCCAGCAGCCGGAGGACAGGCCCCGATCAGCCCCAGCATTTT. Its translation is CASSRRTGPDQPQHF.

This chain connects TRBV5-1 to TRBJ2-7, with D perhaps given as TRBD1 or TRBD2 (6 bases each). Germline V gene data show CDR1 as SGHRS and CDR2 as YFSETQ. The CDR3 contains 15 residues. V was cut by 4 bases and J by 7 bases, with 21 bases left in between. CDR3 DNA: TGCGCCAGCAGCCCTGGGGGGCAGGGCTGGGGGGAGCAGTACTTC. This translates into CASSPGGQGWGEQYF.

The chain joins TRBV2 to TRBJ2-5, with D possibly matching TRBD2 (5 bases). V was clipped by 3 bases and J by 5 bases, with 10 bases between them. The CDR3 length is 13 residues. Germline V gene sequence: CDR1 SNHLY, CDR2 FYNNEI. CDR3 DNA sequence: TGTGCCAGCAGTGACCCGGACTCGGAGACCCAGTACTTC. Amino acid sequence: CASSDPDSETQYF. Combining the CDR3 with reference TRBV2 and TRBJ2-5 gives the whole variable domain EPEVTQTPSHQVTQMGQEVILRCVPISNHLYFYWYRQILGQKVEFLVSFYNNEISEKSEIFDDQFSVERPDGSNFTLKIRSTKLEDSAMYFCASSDPDSETQYFGPGTRLLVL.

The DNA of the CDR3 is TGTGCCAGCAGTTTATCCTTCGACAGGCCGAGCAATCAGCCCCAGCATTTT. It is translated as CASSLSFDRPSNQPQHF. The chain recombines TRBV27 with TRBJ1-5; D possibly corresponds to TRBD1 (6 bases). V shed 0 bases and J shed 1 base, with 13 bases lying between them. The CDR3 is 17 amino acids. The germline V gene encodes CDR1 MNHEY and CDR2 SMNVEV (reference sequence).

The J gene is TRBJ2-7, the V gene TRBV15; no clear D. From germline, CDR1 is LNHNV and CDR2 YYDKDF (reference sequence). V was trimmed by 0 bases and J by 3 bases, leaving 9 bases between them. The CDR3 length is 14 residues. CDR3 sequence reads: CATSRDMGGYEQYF. CDR3 DNA sequence: TGTGCCACCAGCAGAGATATGGGCGGCTACGAGCAGTACTTC.

The chain is built from TRBV30 and TRBJ1-5, with a tentative D call TRBD1 (6 bases). In germline, CDR1 is GTSNPN, CDR2 SVGIG (reference sequence). Trimming removed 0 bases at V and 3 bases at J, with 12 bases between. The CDR3 is 15 residues long. The CDR3 protein is CAWSVQGTLNQPQHF. Written as DNA, the CDR3 is TGTGCCTGGAGTGTACAAGGGACACTCAATCAGCCCCAGCATTTT.

The chain has TRBV18 and TRBJ2-3, with 7 bases aligning to TRBD1. The CDR3 runs 12 residues. With V trimmed by 9 bases and J by 5 bases, 5 bases remained unmatched. Germline-derived CDR1 and CDR2 are KGHSH and LQKENI. CDR3 in DNA: TGTGCCAGTCGGACAGGTGGAGATACGCAGTATTTT. Protein sequence: CASRTGGDTQYF. The full variable domain, completed using reference TRBV18 and TRBJ2-3, is NAGVMQNPRHLVRRRGQEARLRCSPMKGHSHVYWYRQLPEEGLKFMVYLQKENIIDESGMPKERFSAEFPKEGPSILRIQQVVRGDSAAYFCASRTGGDTQYFGPGTRLTVL.

This chain uses TRBV2 with TRBJ2-5, with D possibly matching TRBD1 (5 bases). Trimming shortened V by 10 bases and J by 4 bases, and 16 bases separated the two germline ends. The CDR3 is made up of 13 amino acids. Germline V CDR1 and CDR2: SNHLY, FYNNEI. In DNA form, the CDR3 reads TGTGCCAACCACCCCCAGGGCGTAGAGACCCAGTACTTC. Its translation: CANHPQGVETQYF.

The V call is TRBV19, the J call TRBJ2-7, with a weak D call TRBD2 (5 bases). Germline V lookup: CDR1 LNHDA, CDR2 SQIVND (reference sequence). The CDR3 contains 14 residues. V was clipped by 5 bases and J by 7 bases, with 18 bases between them. CDR3 protein: CASSLEGGPGEQYF. CDR3 nucleotide sequence: TGTGCCAGTAGTCTCGAAGGTGGGCCGGGGGAGCAGTACTTC.